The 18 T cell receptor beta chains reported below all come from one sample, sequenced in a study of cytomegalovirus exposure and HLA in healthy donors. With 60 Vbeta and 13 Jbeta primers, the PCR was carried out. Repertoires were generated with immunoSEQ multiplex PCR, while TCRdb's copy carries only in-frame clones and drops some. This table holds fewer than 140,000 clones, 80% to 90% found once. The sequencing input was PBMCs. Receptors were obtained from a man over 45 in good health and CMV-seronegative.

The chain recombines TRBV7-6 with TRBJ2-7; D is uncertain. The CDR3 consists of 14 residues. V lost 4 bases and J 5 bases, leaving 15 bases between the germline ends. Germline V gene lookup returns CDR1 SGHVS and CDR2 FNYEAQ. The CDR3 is CASSSLASRNEQYF. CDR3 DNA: TGTGCCAGCAGCTCCTTGGCCAGTCGCAACGAGCAGTACTTC.

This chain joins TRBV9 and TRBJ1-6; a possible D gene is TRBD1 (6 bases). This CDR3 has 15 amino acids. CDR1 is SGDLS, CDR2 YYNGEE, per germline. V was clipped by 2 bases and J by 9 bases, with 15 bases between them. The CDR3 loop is CASSVDRFPGSPLHF. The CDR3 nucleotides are TGTGCCAGCAGCGTCGACAGGTTCCCAGGTTCACCCCTCCACTTT.

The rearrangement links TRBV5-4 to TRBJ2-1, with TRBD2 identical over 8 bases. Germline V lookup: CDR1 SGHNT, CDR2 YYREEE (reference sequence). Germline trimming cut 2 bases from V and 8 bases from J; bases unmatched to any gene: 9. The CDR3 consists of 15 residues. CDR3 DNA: TGTGCCAGCAGCTTCGGGGTAGCGGGGTTTTATGAGCAGTTCTTC. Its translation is CASSFGVAGFYEQFF.

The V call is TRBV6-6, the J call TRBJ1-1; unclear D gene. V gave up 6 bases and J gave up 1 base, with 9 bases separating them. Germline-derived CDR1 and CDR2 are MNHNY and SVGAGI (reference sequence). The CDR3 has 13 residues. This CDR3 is CASSPPGNTEAFF. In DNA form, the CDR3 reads TGTGCCAGCAGCCCCCCAGGGAACACTGAAGCTTTCTTT.

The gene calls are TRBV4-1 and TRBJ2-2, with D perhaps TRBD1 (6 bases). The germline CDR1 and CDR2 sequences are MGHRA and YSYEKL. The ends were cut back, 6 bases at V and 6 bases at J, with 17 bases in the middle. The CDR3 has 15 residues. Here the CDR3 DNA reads TGCGCCAGCAGTGATATGGGGGCTGGGGCCGGGGAGCTGTTTTTT. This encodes CASSDMGAGAGELFF.

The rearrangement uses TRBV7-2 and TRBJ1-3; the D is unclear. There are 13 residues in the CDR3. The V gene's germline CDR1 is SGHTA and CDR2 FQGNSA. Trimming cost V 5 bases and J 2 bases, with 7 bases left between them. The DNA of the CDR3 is TGTGCCAGCAGCCGTGTAACTGGAAACACCATATATTTT. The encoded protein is CASSRVTGNTIYF.

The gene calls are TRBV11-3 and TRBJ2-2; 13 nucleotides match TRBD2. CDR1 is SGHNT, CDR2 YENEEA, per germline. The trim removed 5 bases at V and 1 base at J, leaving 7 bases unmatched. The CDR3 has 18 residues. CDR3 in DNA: TGTGCCAGCAGCCACGGACTAGCGGGGGCCGTGAACACCGGGGAGCTGTTTTTT. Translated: CASSHGLAGAVNTGELFF.

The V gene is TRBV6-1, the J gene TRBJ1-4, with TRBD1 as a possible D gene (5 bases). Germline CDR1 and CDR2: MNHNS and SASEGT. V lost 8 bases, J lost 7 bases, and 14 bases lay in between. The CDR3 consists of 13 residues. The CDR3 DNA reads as TGTGCCAGCTCGGGGGGGAAGGTTGAAAAACTGTTTTTT. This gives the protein CASSGGKVEKLFF.

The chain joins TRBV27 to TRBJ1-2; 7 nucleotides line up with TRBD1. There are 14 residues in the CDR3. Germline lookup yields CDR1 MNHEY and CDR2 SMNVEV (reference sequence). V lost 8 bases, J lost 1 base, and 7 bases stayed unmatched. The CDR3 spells CASSRTGFNYGYTF. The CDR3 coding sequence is TGTGCCAGCTCCCGGACAGGATTTAACTATGGCTACACCTTC.

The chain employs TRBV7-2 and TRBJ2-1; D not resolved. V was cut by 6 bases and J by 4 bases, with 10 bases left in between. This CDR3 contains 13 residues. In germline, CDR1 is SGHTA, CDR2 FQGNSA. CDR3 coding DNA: TGTGCCAGCAGTCGAGAGGTTTACAATGAGCAGTTCTTC. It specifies CASSREVYNEQFF.

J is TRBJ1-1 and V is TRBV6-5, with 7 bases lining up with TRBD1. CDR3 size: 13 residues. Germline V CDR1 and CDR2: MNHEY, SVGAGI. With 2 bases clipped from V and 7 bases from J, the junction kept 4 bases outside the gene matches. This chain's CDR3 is CASSYLRQGEAFF. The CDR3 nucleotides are TGTGCCAGCAGTTACCTGAGACAGGGTGAAGCTTTCTTT.

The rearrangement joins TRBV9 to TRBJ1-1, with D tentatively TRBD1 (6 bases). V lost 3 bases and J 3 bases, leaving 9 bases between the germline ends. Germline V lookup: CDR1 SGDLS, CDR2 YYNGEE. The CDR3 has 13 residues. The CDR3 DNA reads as TGTGCCAGCAGCGAGGGGGTCGACACTGAAGCTTTCTTT. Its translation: CASSEGVDTEAFF.

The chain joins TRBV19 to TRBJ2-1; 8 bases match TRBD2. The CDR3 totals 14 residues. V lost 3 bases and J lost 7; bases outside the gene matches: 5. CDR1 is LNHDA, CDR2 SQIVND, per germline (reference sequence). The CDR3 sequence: CASSMRGARNEQFF. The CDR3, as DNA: TGTGCCAGTAGTATGCGGGGGGCGAGGAATGAGCAGTTCTTC.

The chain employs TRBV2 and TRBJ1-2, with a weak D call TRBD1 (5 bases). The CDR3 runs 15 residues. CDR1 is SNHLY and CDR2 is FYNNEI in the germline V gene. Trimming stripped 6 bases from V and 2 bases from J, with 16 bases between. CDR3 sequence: CASRGWRGGNYGYTF. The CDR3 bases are TGTGCCAGCAGGGGGTGGAGGGGAGGAAACTATGGCTACACCTTC.

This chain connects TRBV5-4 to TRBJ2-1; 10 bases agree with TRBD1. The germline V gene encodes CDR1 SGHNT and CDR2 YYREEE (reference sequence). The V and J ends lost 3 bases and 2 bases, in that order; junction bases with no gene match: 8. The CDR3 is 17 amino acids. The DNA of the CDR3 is TGTGCCAGCAGCTCCGACAGGGGGCGCTTCCCCTACAATGAGCAGTTCTTC. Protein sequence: CASSSDRGRFPYNEQFF.

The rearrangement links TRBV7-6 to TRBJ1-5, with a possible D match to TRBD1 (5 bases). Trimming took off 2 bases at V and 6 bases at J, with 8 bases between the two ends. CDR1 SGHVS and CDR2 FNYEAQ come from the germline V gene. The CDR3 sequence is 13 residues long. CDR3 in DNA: TGTGCCAGCAGCTTATGGGGGGGTCAGCCCCAGCATTTT. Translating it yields CASSLWGGQPQHF.

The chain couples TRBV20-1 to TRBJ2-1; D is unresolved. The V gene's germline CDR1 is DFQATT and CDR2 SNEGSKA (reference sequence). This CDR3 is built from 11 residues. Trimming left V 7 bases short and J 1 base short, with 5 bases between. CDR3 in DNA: TGCAGTGGCGGTTCCTACAATGAGCAGTTCTTC. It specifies CSGGSYNEQFF.

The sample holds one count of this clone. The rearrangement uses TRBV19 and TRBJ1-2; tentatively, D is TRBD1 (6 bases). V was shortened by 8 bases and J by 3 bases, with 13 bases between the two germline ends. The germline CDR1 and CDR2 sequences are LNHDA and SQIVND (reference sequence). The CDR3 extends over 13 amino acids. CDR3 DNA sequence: TGTGCCAGTTCCACTACAGGGTACTATGGCTACACCTTC. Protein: CASSTTGYYGYTF.